The 26 T cell receptor beta chains listed next were all sequenced from one sample in a study of T cell repertoires in cytomegalovirus infection. These TCRs are of unknown antigen specificity. TCRdb fed the reads into MiXCR, producing one record per CDR3 protein. The sample has about 47,000 distinct CDR3 sequences, about 19% seen once. The input for sequencing was CD8+ T cells from cultured PBMCs, taken from culture after CMV antigen stimulation. The origin of the receptors is a human donor in good health (CMV status not recorded). Some clones in this sample may be carry-over from other donors' samples.

This clonotype was found a few times. The rearrangement joins TRBV12-3 or TRBV12-4 to TRBJ1-2; possibly TRBD1 for D (6 bases). V lost 4 bases to trimming and J lost 6 bases, with 15 bases between them. CDR3 length: 14 amino acids. CDR3 protein: CASSSPGQADGYTF. The CDR3 DNA reads as TGTGCCAGCAGTTCACCGGGACAAGCAGATGGCTACACCTTC.

This chain joins TRBV6-1 and TRBJ2-7; the D is unclear. The CDR3 has 14 amino acids. Trimming took off 4 bases at V and 4 bases at J, with 14 bases between the two ends. The germline V gene has CDR1 MNHNS and CDR2 SASEGT. CDR3 residues: CASSARLSHYEQYF. The CDR3 region has the DNA TGTGCCAGCAGTGCGCGACTTAGTCATTACGAGCAGTACTTC.

The chain has TRBV10-1 and TRBJ1-1; D uncertain. This CDR3 region has 13 residues. V shed 2 bases and J shed 7 bases, with 11 bases lying between them. CDR1 and CDR2 from the germline V gene are WNHNN and SYGVQD (reference sequence). CDR3 DNA: TGCGCCAGCAGTGAGGGCTTGGAAATTGAAGCTTTCTTT. It yields the protein CASSEGLEIEAFF.

This clonotype was counted a few times. The V gene is TRBV11-2, the J gene TRBJ2-5; 12 nucleotides match TRBD2. The V segment lost 5 bases and the J segment 5 bases; nucleotides outside the gene matches: 6. In germline, CDR1 is SGHAT, CDR2 FQNNGV. The CDR3 has 15 amino acids. The CDR3 here is CASSQTSGRPETQYF. The CDR3 DNA follows: TGTGCCAGCAGCCAGACTAGCGGGAGACCGGAGACCCAGTACTTC.

There are many counts of this clonotype. The V call is TRBV7-6, the J call TRBJ2-7, with 8 bases aligning to TRBD1. This CDR3 spans 14 amino acids. CDR1 SGHVS and CDR2 FNYEAQ come from the germline V gene. Germline trimming cut 5 bases from V and 4 bases from J; bases unmatched to any gene: 7. The CDR3 loop is CASSAGTGAYEQYF. DNA of the CDR3: TGTGCCAGCAGCGCCGGGACAGGAGCTTACGAGCAGTACTTC.

This clonotype was seen only a few times. The chain is built from TRBV5-4 and TRBJ2-1; TRBD2 matches at 13 bases. The trim removed 9 bases at V and 4 bases at J, leaving 10 bases unmatched. Germline assignment: CDR1 SGHNT and CDR2 YYREEE (reference sequence). The CDR3 is made up of 16 amino acids. The CDR3 reads CAMYGLAGASYNEQFF. Written as DNA, the CDR3 is TGTGCCATGTATGGACTAGCGGGGGCTTCGTACAATGAGCAGTTCTTC.

A few counts support this clonotype. The rearrangement joins TRBV7-3 to TRBJ1-1; 9 bases line up with TRBD1. V lost 1 base and J lost 5; bases outside the gene matches: 8. This CDR3 is built from 16 residues. Germline V gives CDR1 SGHTA, CDR2 FQGTGA. CDR3 coding DNA: TGTGCCAGCAGCTTAAGAGACAGGGGGTGGGGGACTGAAGCTTTCTTT. This gives the protein CASSLRDRGWGTEAFF.

The chain employs TRBV29-1 and TRBJ2-7; D gene unclear. V was clipped by 1 base and J by 3 bases, with 13 bases between them. The CDR3 is 14 residues long. Germline values: CDR1 SQVTM, CDR2 ANQGSEA. CDR3 sequence: CSVEAYHCHYEQYF. CDR3 nucleotide sequence: TGCAGCGTTGAAGCTTACCATTGTCACTACGAGCAGTACTTC.

The V and J genes are TRBV9 and TRBJ1-2, with D possibly matching TRBD1 (5 bases). Germline loops: CDR1 SGDLS, CDR2 YYNGEE. The V end lost 0 bases, the J end lost 8 bases, and 11 bases lay between the germline ends. The CDR3 consists of 13 residues. The CDR3 reads CASSVGGSQGYTF. Here the CDR3 DNA reads TGTGCCAGCAGCGTAGGGGGCTCTCAAGGCTACACCTTC. Complete variable domain (other parts from reference TRBV9 and TRBJ1-2): DSGVTQTPKHLITATGQRVTLRCSPRSGDLSVYWYQQSLDQGLQFLIQYYNGEERAKGNILERFSAQQFPDLHSELNLSSLELGDSALYFCASSVGGSQGYTFGSGTRLTVV.

This clonotype came up many times. The chain carries TRBV24-1 and TRBJ2-5; TRBD2 aligns across 13 bases. After removal of 6 bases from V and 1 base from J, the junction contained 7 bases not matched to a gene. The CDR3 has 17 amino acids. Per germline, CDR1 KGHDR and CDR2 SFDVKD. Written as DNA, the CDR3 is TGTGCCACCAGTCCCGGACTAGCGGGGGCCTTCCAAGAGACCCAGTACTTC. It specifies CATSPGLAGAFQETQYF.

The sample holds many counts of this clonotype. The chain carries TRBV24-1 and TRBJ2-7; D tentatively fits TRBD1 or TRBD2 (6 bases each). Trimming cost V 0 bases and J 4 bases, with 21 bases left between them. The germline CDR1 and CDR2 sequences are KGHDR and SFDVKD. This CDR3 is built from 18 residues. CDR3 nucleotides: TGTGCCACCAGTGATTTGCGACCCCGGGCCCGGGGGCTTTACGAGCAGTACTTC. This encodes CATSDLRPRARGLYEQYF.

There are many counts of this clonotype. This sequence joins TRBV6-2 or TRBV6-3 and TRBJ2-1; the match to TRBD2 covers 8 bases. With 0 bases clipped from V and 0 bases from J, the junction kept 10 bases outside the gene matches. CDR3 size: 19 residues. In germline, CDR1 is MNHEY, CDR2 SVGEGT. The CDR3 region is CASSYSERSGTSSYNEQFF. Here the CDR3 DNA reads TGTGCCAGCAGTTACTCGGAAAGATCCGGGACTAGCTCCTACAATGAGCAGTTCTTC.

Regarding this clonotype: A junction boundary mismatches the germline segment, possibly from a read error. V is TRBV7-8 and J is TRBJ2-1; 9 bases are shared with TRBD2. The germline V gene has CDR1 SGHVS and CDR2 FQNEAQ. This CDR3 comprises 20 residues. CDR3 sequence reads: CASTLVGGGGGGLGAGEPFF. CDR3 sequence (DNA): TGTGCCAGCACCTTAGTAGGTGGGGGCGGGGGGGGGTTGGGGGCCGGTGAGCCGTTCTTC.

The rearrangement links TRBV6-6 to TRBJ1-5, with unresolved D. The CDR3 length is 14 residues. Germline V gene data show CDR1 as MNHNY and CDR2 as SVGAGI (reference sequence). V was shortened by 4 bases and J by 4 bases, with 11 bases between the two germline ends. This CDR3 is CASSSPLRNQPQHF. For the CDR3, the DNA is TGTGCCAGCAGTTCCCCCCTACGAAATCAGCCCCAGCATTTT.

This chain uses TRBV30 with TRBJ1-1; TRBD1 is a possible D gene (6 bases). Germline CDR1 and CDR2: GTSNPN and SVGIG (reference sequence). The length of the CDR3 is 12 residues. V lost 2 bases, J lost 4 bases, and 8 bases lay in between. The CDR3 DNA reads TGTGCCTGGAGTTTAGGGGGCACTGAAGCTTTCTTT. Protein: CAWSLGGTEAFF.

This clonotype was picked up a small number of times. The V gene is TRBV3-1, the J gene TRBJ1-1, with unresolved D. Trimming cost V 0 bases and J 2 bases, with 16 bases left between them. The CDR3 spans 17 residues. Per germline, CDR1 LGHDT and CDR2 YNNKEL (reference sequence). This CDR3 reads CASSQDWSGPINTEAFF. CDR3 DNA: TGTGCCAGCAGCCAAGATTGGAGCGGACCTATAAACACTGAAGCTTTCTTT.

This clonotype occurred once. A much larger clone lies one base from this, so it may be a read error. The J gene is TRBJ2-1, the V gene TRBV30; 7 bases fit TRBD2. V lost 3 bases, J lost 4 bases, and 9 bases stayed unmatched. The CDR3 spans 15 residues. Germline CDR1 GTSNPN, CDR2 SVGIG (reference sequence). The CDR3 protein is CAWRTSEGHYNEQFF. Here the CDR3 DNA reads TGTGCCTGGAGAACTAGCGAGGGCCATTACAATGAGCAGTTCTTC. The variable domain in full, completed from reference TRBV30 and TRBJ2-1, reads SQTIHQWPATLVQPVGSPLSLECTVEGTSNPNLYWYRQAAGRGLQLLFYSVGIGQISSEVPQNLSASRPQDRQFILSSKKLLLSDSGFYLCAWRTSEGHYNEQFFGPGTRLTVL.

This clonotype was seen only a few times. The gene calls are TRBV12-3 or TRBV12-4 and TRBJ1-4, with 10 bases that match TRBD1. The CDR3 has 14 residues. With 5 bases clipped from V and 5 bases from J, the junction kept 2 bases outside the gene matches. In DNA form, the CDR3 reads TGTGCCAGCAGTCGGACAGGGGGGAATGAAAAACTGTTTTTT. Its protein product is CASSRTGGNEKLFF.

The genes are TRBV5-6 and TRBJ1-6, with 11 bases matching TRBD1. The CDR3 extends over 15 amino acids. The V segment lost 4 bases and the J segment 9 bases; nucleotides outside the gene matches: 6. In germline, CDR1 is SGHDT, CDR2 YYEEEE. In nucleotides, the CDR3 is TGTGCCAGCAGCAAGCTGGGGACAGGGGGTTCACCCCTCCACTTT. It codes for CASSKLGTGGSPLHF.

This clonotype was seen repeatedly, ten times or more. The gene calls are TRBV7-9 and TRBJ2-7; D is perhaps TRBD1 or TRBD2 (5 bases each). Germline loops: CDR1 SEHNR, CDR2 FQNEAQ (reference sequence). The length of the CDR3 is 14 residues. Trimming took off 3 bases at V and 0 bases at J, with 9 bases between the two ends. CDR3 nucleotide sequence: TGTGCCAGCAGCTTGGGGGTCCGCTCCTACGAGCAGTACTTC. It codes for CASSLGVRSYEQYF.

This clonotype showed up just a few times. This CDR3 reads CAWQGGRQSLGNEQYF. CDR3 DNA: TGTGCCTGGCAGGGCGGCAGACAGTCATTAGGCAACGAGCAGTACTTC. This chain links TRBV30 with TRBJ2-7; TRBD1 might be the D (5 bases). Trimming took 5 bases from V and 5 from J, leaving 25 bases between them. Looked up from germline, CDR1 is GTSNPN and CDR2 is SVGIG (reference sequence). The CDR3 is made up of 16 amino acids.

This clonotype was seen more than once but under ten times. The V gene is TRBV7-9, the J gene TRBJ1-6; tentatively, D is TRBD1 (5 bases). V lost 7 bases, J lost 6 bases, and 13 bases lay in between. The CDR3 is 14 residues long. CDR1 and CDR2 from the germline V gene are SEHNR and FQNEAQ (reference sequence). CDR3 loop: CASTMPGGNSPLHF. The CDR3 DNA is TGTGCCAGCACCATGCCCGGGGGTAATTCACCCCTCCACTTT.

This clonotype was found many times. V gene TRBV7-9 combines with J gene TRBJ2-5, with D possibly matching TRBD1 (5 bases). CDR1 SEHNR and CDR2 FQNEAQ come from the germline V gene (reference sequence). The CDR3 has 13 amino acids. Trimming pared 5 bases from V and 3 bases from J, leaving 10 bases between. CDR3 loop: CASSGQGEETQYF. CDR3 coding DNA: TGTGCCAGCAGCGGACAAGGAGAAGAGACCCAGTACTTC.

The chain combines TRBV29-1 with TRBJ2-4; 9 bases map to TRBD1. Per the germline V gene, CDR1 is SQVTM and CDR2 is ANQGSEA. Trimming at V came to 7 bases and at J to 9 bases, leaving 7 bases not matched to a gene. The CDR3 length is 12 residues. CDR3 residues: CSASPGQGIQYF. The CDR3, as DNA: TGCAGCGCTTCACCGGGACAGGGCATTCAGTACTTC.

V is TRBV7-9 and J is TRBJ1-6, with D perhaps TRBD1 (5 bases). The germline V gene has CDR1 SEHNR and CDR2 FQNEAQ (reference sequence). The CDR3 extends over 15 amino acids. With 5 bases removed from V and 9 bases from J, the gap between germline ends came to 17 bases. CDR3 sequence: CASSTTGTSVSPLHF. CDR3 nucleotides: TGTGCCAGCAGCACCACCGGGACCTCGGTTTCACCCCTCCACTTT.

This clonotype has at least ten counts. This chain uses TRBV19 with TRBJ1-4, with D possibly being TRBD1 (6 bases). V was pared by 4 bases and J by 0 bases, with 6 bases between. CDR1 and CDR2 (germline): LNHDA, SQIVND (reference sequence). The length of the CDR3 is 14 residues. The DNA of the CDR3 is TGTGCCAGTAGTACAGGGGCAACTAATGAAAAACTGTTTTTT. Protein sequence: CASSTGATNEKLFF.